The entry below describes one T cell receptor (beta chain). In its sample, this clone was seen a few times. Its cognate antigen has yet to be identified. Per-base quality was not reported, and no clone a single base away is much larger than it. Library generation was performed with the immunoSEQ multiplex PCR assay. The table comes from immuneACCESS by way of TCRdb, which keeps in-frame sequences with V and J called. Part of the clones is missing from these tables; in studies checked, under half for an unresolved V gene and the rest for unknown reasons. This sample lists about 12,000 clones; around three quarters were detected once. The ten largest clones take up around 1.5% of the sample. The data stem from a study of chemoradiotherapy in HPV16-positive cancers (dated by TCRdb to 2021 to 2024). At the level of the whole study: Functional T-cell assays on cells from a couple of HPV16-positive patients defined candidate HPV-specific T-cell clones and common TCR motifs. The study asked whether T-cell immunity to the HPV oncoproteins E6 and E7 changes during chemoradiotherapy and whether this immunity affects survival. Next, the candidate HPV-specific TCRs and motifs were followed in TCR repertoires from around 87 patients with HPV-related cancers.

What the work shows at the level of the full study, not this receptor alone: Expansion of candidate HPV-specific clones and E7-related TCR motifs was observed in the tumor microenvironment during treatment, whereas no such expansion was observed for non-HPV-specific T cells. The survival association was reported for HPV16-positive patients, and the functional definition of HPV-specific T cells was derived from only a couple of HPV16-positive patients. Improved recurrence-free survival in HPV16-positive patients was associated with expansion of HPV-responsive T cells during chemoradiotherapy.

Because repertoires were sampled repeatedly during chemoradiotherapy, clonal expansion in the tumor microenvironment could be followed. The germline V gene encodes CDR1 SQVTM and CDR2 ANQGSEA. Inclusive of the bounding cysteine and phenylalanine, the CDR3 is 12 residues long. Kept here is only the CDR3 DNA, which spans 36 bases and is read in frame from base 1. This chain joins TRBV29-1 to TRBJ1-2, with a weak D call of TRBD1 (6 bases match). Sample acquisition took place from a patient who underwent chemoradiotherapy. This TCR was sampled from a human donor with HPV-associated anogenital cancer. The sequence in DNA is TGCAGTACACAGGGTTCGGGCTATGGCTACACCTTC. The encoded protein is CSTQGSGYGYTF.